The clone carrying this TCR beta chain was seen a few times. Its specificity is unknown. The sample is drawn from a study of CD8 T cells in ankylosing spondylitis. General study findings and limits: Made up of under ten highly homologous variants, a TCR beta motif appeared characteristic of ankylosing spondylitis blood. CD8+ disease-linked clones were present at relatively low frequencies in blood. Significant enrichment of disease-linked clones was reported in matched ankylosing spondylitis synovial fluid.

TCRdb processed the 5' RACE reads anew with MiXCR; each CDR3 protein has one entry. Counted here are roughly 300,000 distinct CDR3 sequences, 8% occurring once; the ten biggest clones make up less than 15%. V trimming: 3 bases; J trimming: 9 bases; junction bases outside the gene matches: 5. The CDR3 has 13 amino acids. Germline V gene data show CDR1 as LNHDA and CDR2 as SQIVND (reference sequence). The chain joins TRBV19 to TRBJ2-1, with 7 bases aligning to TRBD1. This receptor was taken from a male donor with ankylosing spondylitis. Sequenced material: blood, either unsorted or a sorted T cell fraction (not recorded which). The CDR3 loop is CASSIYRGGEQFF. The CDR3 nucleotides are TGTGCCAGTAGTATTTACAGGGGCGGTGAGCAGTTCTTC.